The next 5 T cell receptor beta chains were all read from a single sample in a study of control samples from healthy donors and cancer patients. Repertoires were generated with immunoSEQ multiplex PCR, while TCRdb's copy carries only in-frame clones and drops some. This repertoire shows some 100,000 clones, about 91% found once; its top ten account for 13% to 15%. The source material was blood. All receptors come from a man in his thirties or forties in good health.

This chain uses TRBV7-6 with TRBJ2-7; D not certain. V dropped 5 bases and J dropped 0 bases, with 11 bases sitting between them. CDR3 length: 14 residues. CDR1 and CDR2 (germline): SGHVS, FNYEAQ. The CDR3 bases are TGTGCCAGCAGCCCAAGTGAGAGCTCCTACGAGCAGTACTTC. It is translated as CASSPSESSYEQYF.

The rearrangement joins TRBV5-1 to TRBJ2-1; D is possibly TRBD1 or TRBD2 (6 bases each). Trimming shortened V by 2 bases and J by 2 bases, and 11 bases separated the two germline ends. This CDR3 spans 15 amino acids. Germline CDR1 SGHRS, CDR2 YFSETQ. In DNA, the CDR3 is TGCGCCAGCAGCTTAGGGGGGAAGACCTACAATGAGCAGTTCTTC. Protein sequence: CASSLGGKTYNEQFF. The full variable domain, its missing parts supplied by reference TRBV5-1 and TRBJ2-1, is KAGVTQTPRYLIKTRGQQVTLSCSPISGHRSVSWYQQTPGQGLQFLFEYFSETQRNKGNFPGRFSGRQFSNSRSEMNVSTLELGDSALYLCASSLGGKTYNEQFFGPGTRLTVL.

This chain connects TRBV29-1 to TRBJ2-1; either TRBD1 or TRBD2 may fit D (6 bases each). CDR3 size: 16 residues. The germline V gene has CDR1 SQVTM and CDR2 ANQGSEA. V lost 7 bases to trimming and J lost 0 bases, with 19 bases between them. The CDR3 DNA sequence: TGCAGCGCCATTCGTGCCGGGGGCAGCTCCTACAATGAGCAGTTCTTC. Translated: CSAIRAGGSSYNEQFF.

V gene TRBV5-1 combines with J gene TRBJ2-3; 8 bases are a match to TRBD2. Unmatched junction bases numbered 3, after V lost 1 base and J lost 2 bases. The CDR3 has 15 amino acids. CDR1 is SGHRS and CDR2 is YFSETQ in the germline V gene. The CDR3 spells CASSLTSGHTDTQYF. CDR3 coding DNA: TGCGCCAGCAGCTTGACTAGCGGACACACAGATACGCAGTATTTT.

The rearrangement uses TRBV11-2 and TRBJ2-3; D is perhaps TRBD2 (6 bases). CDR3 length equals 14 residues. CDR1 is SGHAT, CDR2 FQNNGV, per germline. V gave up 4 bases and J gave up 2 bases, with 10 bases separating them. As DNA, the CDR3 is TGTGCCAGCAGCTACGGGAGAACCACAGATACGCAGTATTTT. Its translation: CASSYGRTTDTQYF.